The rows below give T cell receptor beta chains drawn from one sample of a study of shared clonotypes between healthy human individuals. The table came from immunoSEQ multiplex PCR; TCRdb's copy has only in-frame clones and leaves some out. The sample yields nearly 1 million clones, less than 85% seen once. Sequenced material: memory CD4+ T cells sorted from blood. The receptors here all came from a young man in good health. CDR3s include the opening cysteine and the closing phenylalanine or tryptophan. Fields, in order: J gene, D gene, V gene, clone size, CDR3 protein, CDR3 DNA. D genes are given only for firm matches. Clone size is not always given. Where it is, it says once, few, many or a class for expanded clones.

>TRBJ2-1|-|TRBV4-3|few
CASSPEVGGLYNEQFF
TGCGCCAGCAGCCCCGAAGTAGGGGGACTGTACAATGAGCAGTTCTTC
>TRBJ1-5|-|TRBV30|-
CAWSKRPNQPQHF
TGTGCCTGGAGCAAAAGGCCTAATCAGCCCCAGCATTTT
>TRBJ2-3|-|TRBV2|-
CASSEGDRPDTQYF
TGTGCCAGCAGTGAAGGGGATAGACCAGATACGCAGTATTTT
>TRBJ1-5|-|TRBV19|-
CASSTIAGSNQPQHF
TGTGCCAGTAGTACAATCGCAGGGAGCAATCAGCCCCAGCATTTT
>TRBJ2-2|-|TRBV5-1|-
CASSRQDTGELFF
TGCGCCAGCAGCCGACAAGACACCGGGGAGCTGTTTTTT
>TRBJ1-6|-|TRBV5-1|-
CASSLETGSVNSPLHF
TGCGCCAGCAGCTTGGAAACAGGGTCTGTAAATTCACCCCTCCACTTT
>TRBJ2-3|-|TRBV7-2|-
CASSLKGSTDTQYF
TGTGCCAGCAGCTTAAAAGGGAGCACAGATACGCAGTATTTT
>TRBJ2-1|-|TRBV19|-
CATNGGTTYNEQFF
TGTGCCACCAACGGGGGAACTACCTACAATGAGCAGTTCTTC
>TRBJ1-2|-|TRBV10-3|-
CAISESGRGEGYTF
TGTGCCATCAGTGAGTCCGGGAGAGGGGAAGGCTACACCTTC
>TRBJ2-1|-|TRBV6-1|-
CASSEVADLYNEQFF
TGTGCCAGCAGTGAAGTTGCGGACCTCTACAATGAGCAGTTCTTC
>TRBJ1-1|-|TRBV11-2|-
CASSLFGNTEAFF
TGTGCCAGCAGCTTATTCGGGAACACTGAAGCTTTCTTT
>TRBJ1-1|TRBD1|TRBV18|-
CASSPPGQGRWDFF
TGTGCCAGCTCACCACCGGGACAGGGGCGTTGGGATTTCTTT
>TRBJ2-6|-|TRBV6-6|once
CASSHRPSGANVLTF
TGTGCCAGCAGCCACCGACCATCGGGGGCCAACGTCCTGACTTTC
>TRBJ1-2|-|TRBV2|once
CASSAQWSVYGYTF
TGTGCCAGCAGTGCTCAGTGGTCGGTCTATGGCTACACCTTC
>TRBJ1-2|-|TRBV5-1|-
CASGPGHSNYGYTF
TGCGCCAGCGGCCCGGGACACTCTAACTATGGCTACACCTTC
>TRBJ2-5|TRBD1|TRBV7-9|-
CASSAPNRGQETQYF
TGTGCCAGCAGCGCGCCGAACAGGGGCCAAGAGACCCAGTACTTC
>TRBJ2-7|-|TRBV7-9|-
CASSLEGRSSYEQYF
TGTGCCAGCAGCTTGGAGGGACGCAGCTCCTACGAGCAGTACTTC
>TRBJ2-3|-|TRBV28|few
CASTLSGPGQRTDTQYF
TGTGCCAGCACCTTGAGCGGGCCGGGGCAAAGGACAGATACGCAGTATTTT
>TRBJ1-1|-|TRBV5-4|-
CASSSPTDLRAFF
TGTGCCAGCAGCTCCCCGACGGACCTTCGAGCTTTCTTT
>TRBJ1-5|TRBD1|TRBV5-6|-
CASSWGQGANQPQHF
TGTGCCAGCAGCTGGGGACAGGGTGCCAATCAGCCCCAGCATTTT
>TRBJ2-3|-|TRBV6-1|-
CASRITGGTDTQYF
TGTGCCAGCAGGATCACCGGGGGCACAGATACGCAGTATTTT
>TRBJ1-1|-|TRBV5-5|-
CASSLAGGGWNTEAFF
TGTGCCAGCAGCTTGGCGGGCGGCGGCTGGAACACTGAAGCTTTCTTT
>TRBJ2-1|-|TRBV18|-
CASSIFEGPNEQFF
TGTGCCAGCTCAATTTTCGAGGGGCCCAATGAGCAGTTCTTC
>TRBJ1-1|-|TRBV6-5|-
CASSYGGAEAFF
TGTGCCAGCAGTTACGGGGGCGCTGAAGCTTTCTTT
>TRBJ1-6|-|TRBV4-3|-
CASSQVSSGNSPLHF
TGCGCCAGCAGCCAAGTTTCCTCTGGAAATTCACCCCTCCACTTT
>TRBJ2-1|TRBD1|TRBV7-2|-
CASSLIKGRGNEQFF
TGTGCCAGCAGCTTAATTAAAGGCAGGGGGAATGAGCAGTTCTTC
>TRBJ2-7|-|TRBV5-5|-
CASSSGPSEAYEQYF
TGTGCCAGCAGCTCGGGCCCTTCCGAGGCCTACGAGCAGTACTTC
>TRBJ1-4|TRBD1|TRBV6-6|-
CASRAGGNEKLFF
TGTGCCAGCAGGGCAGGGGGGAATGAAAAACTGTTTTTT
>TRBJ2-7|TRBD2|TRBV11-3|few
CASSPGGTSRSEQYF
TGTGCCAGCAGCCCAGGCGGGACTAGTAGATCCGAGCAGTACTTC
>TRBJ1-1|TRBD1|TRBV7-2|-
CASSRQGGSTEAFF
TGTGCCAGCAGCCGACAGGGTGGGAGCACTGAAGCTTTCTTT
>TRBJ2-3|TRBD2|TRBV7-9|-
CASSRGTSATDTQYF
TGTGCCAGCAGCCGTGGGACTAGCGCCACAGATACGCAGTATTTT
>TRBJ2-5|-|TRBV9|few
CASSPQNQETQYF
TGTGCCAGCAGCCCTCAAAACCAAGAGACCCAGTACTTC
>TRBJ1-2|-|TRBV6-5|-
CASTNSVGGYGYTF
TGTGCCAGCACGAATTCGGTAGGGGGCTATGGCTACACCTTC
>TRBJ2-6|TRBD1|TRBV11-1|-
CASSLSGRGRPGANVLTF
TGTGCCAGCAGCCTGTCTGGCAGGGGGCGGCCTGGGGCCAACGTCCTGACTTTC
>TRBJ1-2|-|TRBV5-1|-
CASRSQEGDGYTF
TGCGCCAGCAGGTCCCAAGAAGGGGATGGCTACACCTTC
>TRBJ1-1|-|TRBV5-1|once
CASSSQTNTEAFF
TGCGCCAGCAGCTCCCAAACCAACACTGAAGCTTTCTTT
>TRBJ1-2|-|TRBV18|-
CASSPGRDTNYGYTF
TGTGCCAGCTCACCAGGGAGGGACACTAACTATGGCTACACCTTC
>TRBJ2-2|-|TRBV6-5|few
CASRPGGYTGELFF
TGTGCCAGCAGGCCTGGGGGGTACACCGGGGAGCTGTTTTTT
>TRBJ2-2|-|TRBV5-1|-
CASSSGEVNTGELFF
TGCGCCAGCAGCTCGGGAGAGGTGAACACCGGGGAGCTGTTTTTT
>TRBJ2-7|-|TRBV7-9|-
CASSLDSSYEQYF
TGTGCCAGCAGCTTAGACAGTTCCTACGAGCAGTACTTC
>TRBJ2-3|TRBD2|TRBV10-1|-
CASSESTSGSVGTDTQYF
TGCGCCAGCAGTGAGTCAACTAGCGGGAGTGTAGGCACAGATACGCAGTATTTT
>TRBJ1-1|-|TRBV14|-
CASSQLQANTEAFF
TGTGCCAGCAGCCAACTACAGGCAAACACTGAAGCTTTCTTT
>TRBJ2-3|-|TRBV11-3|few
CASSLGGRETDTQYF
TGTGCCAGCAGCTTAGGGGGGCGCGAGACAGATACGCAGTATTTT
>TRBJ1-2|-|TRBV11-2|-
CASSLGGRANYGYTF
TGTGCCAGCAGTCTAGGAGGGCGCGCTAACTATGGCTACACCTTC
>TRBJ2-7|TRBD2|TRBV7-9|-
CASSPAQGTSSYEQYF
TGTGCCAGCAGCCCTGCCCAGGGGACTAGCTCCTACGAGCAGTACTTC
>TRBJ1-1|-|TRBV27|-
CASSPRIGGNTEAFF
TGTGCCAGCAGTCCGAGGATCGGTGGGAACACTGAAGCTTTCTTT
>TRBJ2-7|-|TRBV6-5|-
CASSYRRGNEQYF
TGTGCCAGCAGTTACCGTCGGGGCAACGAGCAGTACTTC
>TRBJ2-5|TRBD2|TRBV4-1|-
CASSQGTSGVETQYF
TGCGCCAGCAGCCAGGGGACTAGTGGGGTCGAGACCCAGTACTTC
>TRBJ2-3|-|TRBV6-5|-
CASSYVGQGRDTQYF
TGTGCCAGCAGTTACGTGGGCCAGGGGAGAGATACGCAGTATTTT
>TRBJ1-1|-|TRBV19|-
CASKLGSRVNTEAFF
TGTGCCAGTAAGTTGGGTAGCAGGGTGAACACTGAAGCTTTCTTT
>TRBJ2-7|TRBD1|TRBV6-5|-
CASSYGGTGDYEQYF
TGTGCCAGCAGTTACGGCGGGACAGGGGACTACGAGCAGTACTTC
>TRBJ2-3|-|TRBV9|-
CASSVEYSTDTQYF
TGTGCCAGCAGCGTAGAATACTCGACAGATACGCAGTATTTT
>TRBJ1-1|-|TRBV19|-
CASRQENSEAFF
TGTGCCAGCAGACAGGAAAACTCTGAAGCTTTCTTT
>TRBJ2-7|-|TRBV9|-
CASSPAAPGYEQYF
TGTGCCAGCAGTCCCGCGGCCCCCGGGTACGAGCAGTACTTC